This is a list of T cell receptor beta chains from one sample in a study of blood T cell repertoires in COVID-19. Sequencing was performed with immunoSEQ multiplex PCR; in TCRdb, only in-frame clones are kept and a portion is missing. The sample yields 95,000 to 150,000 clones, 85% seen once. The sample comprised peripheral blood. Receptor source: a man at least 80 years old with active or convalescent COVID-19. CDR3s include the opening cysteine and the closing phenylalanine or tryptophan. The D gene is left open where the match is weak.

v_gene,len,d_gene,CDR3aa
TRBV5-1,15,NA,CASSFSGGGTGELFF
TRBV9,13,NA,CASSVGVAYEQYF
TRBV28,13,NA,CASSYRVSTEAFF
TRBV18,13,NA,CASSGEGGTEAFF
TRBV6-2/TRBV6-3,18,TRBD2,CASSQPGLAGTRDNEQFF
TRBV19,16,TRBD2,CASSISHSGGAYEQYF
TRBV30,13,NA,CAWTMGLNTEAFF
TRBV7-2,14,TRBD1,CASSFRQGNTEAFF
TRBV5-6,12,NA,CASSLNWEKLFF
TRBV27,15,TRBD1,CASSSGTGGRETQYF
TRBV10-3,15,TRBD2,CAISVLAGITDTQYF
TRBV6-2/TRBV6-3,13,TRBD1,CASSKGQGIEAFF
TRBV9,14,NA,CASSPSMRDSPLHF
TRBV3-1/TRBV3-2,13,NA,CASSQRQGSEQYF
TRBV6-1,16,NA,CASSEKAGNSNQPQHF
TRBV28,14,NA,CASSLLTRADEQFF
TRBV19,13,NA,CASSKQGSYGYTF
TRBV27,19,TRBD1,CASGPVGQRLNHSTDTQYF
TRBV29-1,13,NA,CSVEVPDRNTIYF
TRBV5-1,14,TRBD2,CASSLDSGGRTQYF
TRBV30,14,TRBD2,CAWSVASGDYEQYF
TRBV5-5,13,NA,CASSPLVIGEQFF
TRBV9,12,NA,CASGETNEKLFF
TRBV19,14,TRBD2,CASSSGGIQETQYF
TRBV27,15,NA,CASSLGQNKNYGYTF
TRBV5-8,18,TRBD2,CASSFLLAGGSGANVLTF
TRBV6-5,13,NA,CASSRTDSQPQHF
TRBV30,16,TRBD1,CAWSQPGTGGGKTQYF
TRBV30,14,NA,CAWSVLQDSYEQYF
TRBV6-1,14,NA,CASSPGRGPYGYTF